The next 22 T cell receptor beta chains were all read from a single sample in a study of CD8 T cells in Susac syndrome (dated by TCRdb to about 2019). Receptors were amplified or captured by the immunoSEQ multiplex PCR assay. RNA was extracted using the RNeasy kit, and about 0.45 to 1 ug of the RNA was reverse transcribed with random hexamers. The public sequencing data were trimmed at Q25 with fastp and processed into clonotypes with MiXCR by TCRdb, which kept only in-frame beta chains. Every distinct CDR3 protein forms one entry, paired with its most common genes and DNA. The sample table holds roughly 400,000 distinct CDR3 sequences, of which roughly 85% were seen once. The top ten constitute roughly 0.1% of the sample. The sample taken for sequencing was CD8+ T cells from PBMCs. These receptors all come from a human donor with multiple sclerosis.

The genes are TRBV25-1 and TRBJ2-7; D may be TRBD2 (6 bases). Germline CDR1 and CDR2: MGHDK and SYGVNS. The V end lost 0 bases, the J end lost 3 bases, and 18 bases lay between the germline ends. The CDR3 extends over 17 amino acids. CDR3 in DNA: TGTGCCAGCAGTGAATATTTTCCTAGCGATCTTCTCTACGAGCAGTACTTC. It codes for CASSEYFPSDLLYEQYF.

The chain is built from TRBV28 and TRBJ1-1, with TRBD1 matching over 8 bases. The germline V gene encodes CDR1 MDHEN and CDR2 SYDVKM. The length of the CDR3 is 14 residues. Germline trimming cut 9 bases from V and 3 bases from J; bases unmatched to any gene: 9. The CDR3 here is CASTRAGGDTEAFF. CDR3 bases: TGTGCCAGTACAAGGGCAGGGGGCGACACTGAAGCTTTCTTT.

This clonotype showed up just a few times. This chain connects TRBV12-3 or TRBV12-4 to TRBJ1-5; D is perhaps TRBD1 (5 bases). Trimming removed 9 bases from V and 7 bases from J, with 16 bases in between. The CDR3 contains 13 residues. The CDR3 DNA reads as TGTGCCAGTTCTTTGGGACCGGGACAGCCCCAGCATTTT. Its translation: CASSLGPGQPQHF.

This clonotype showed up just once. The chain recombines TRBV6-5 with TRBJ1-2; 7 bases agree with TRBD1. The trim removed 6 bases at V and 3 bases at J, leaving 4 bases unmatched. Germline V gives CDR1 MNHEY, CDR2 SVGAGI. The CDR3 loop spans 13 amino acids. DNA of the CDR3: TGTGCCAGCAGCTTCGGGACAGACTATGGCTACACCTTC. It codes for CASSFGTDYGYTF.

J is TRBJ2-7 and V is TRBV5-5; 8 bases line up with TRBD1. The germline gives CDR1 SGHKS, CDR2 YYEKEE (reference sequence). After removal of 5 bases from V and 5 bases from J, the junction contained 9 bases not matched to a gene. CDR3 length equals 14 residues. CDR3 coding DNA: TGTGCCAGCAGGGAACCAGACAGGGGCGACGAGCAGTACTTC. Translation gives CASREPDRGDEQYF. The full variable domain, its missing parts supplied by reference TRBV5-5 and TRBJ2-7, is DAGVTQSPTHLIKTRGQQVTLRCSPISGHKSVSWYQQVLGQGPQFIFQYYEKEERGRGNFPDRFSARQFPNYSSELNVNALLLGDSALYLCASREPDRGDEQYFGPGTRLTVT.

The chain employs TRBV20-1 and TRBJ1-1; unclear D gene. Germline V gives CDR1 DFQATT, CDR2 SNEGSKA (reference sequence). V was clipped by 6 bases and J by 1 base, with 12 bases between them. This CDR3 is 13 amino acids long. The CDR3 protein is CSALDRTNTEAFF. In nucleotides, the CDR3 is TGCAGTGCCCTCGACCGGACGAACACTGAAGCTTTCTTT.

Here the CDR3 reads CASTPHRDYGYTF. As DNA, the CDR3 is TGTGCCAGCACCCCACACAGAGACTATGGCTACACCTTC. The genes are TRBV6-2 or TRBV6-3 and TRBJ1-2; D gene ambiguous. CDR3 size: 13 residues. Germline V lookup: CDR1 MNHEY, CDR2 SVGEGT. V was clipped by 7 bases and J by 3 bases, with 12 bases between them.

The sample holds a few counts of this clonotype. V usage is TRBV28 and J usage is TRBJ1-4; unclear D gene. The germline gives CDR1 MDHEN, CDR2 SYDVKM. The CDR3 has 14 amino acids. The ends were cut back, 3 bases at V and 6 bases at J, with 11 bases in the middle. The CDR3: CASSLQFEDEKLFF. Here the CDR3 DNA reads TGTGCCAGCAGTTTGCAGTTCGAGGATGAAAAACTGTTTTTT.

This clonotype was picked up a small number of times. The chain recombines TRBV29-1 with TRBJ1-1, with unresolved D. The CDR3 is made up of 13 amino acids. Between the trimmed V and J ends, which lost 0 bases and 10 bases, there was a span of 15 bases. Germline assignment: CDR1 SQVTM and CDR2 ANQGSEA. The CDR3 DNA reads TGCAGCGTTGAAGATAAGTTCCTCGACGCAGCTTTCTTT. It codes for CSVEDKFLDAAFF.

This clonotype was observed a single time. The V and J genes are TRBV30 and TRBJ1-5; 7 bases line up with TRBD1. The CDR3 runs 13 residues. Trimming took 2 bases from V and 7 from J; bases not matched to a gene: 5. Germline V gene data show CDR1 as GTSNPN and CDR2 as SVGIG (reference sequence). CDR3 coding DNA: TGTGCCTGGAGTAACGACAGGGAACAGCCCCAGCATTTT. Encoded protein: CAWSNDREQPQHF.

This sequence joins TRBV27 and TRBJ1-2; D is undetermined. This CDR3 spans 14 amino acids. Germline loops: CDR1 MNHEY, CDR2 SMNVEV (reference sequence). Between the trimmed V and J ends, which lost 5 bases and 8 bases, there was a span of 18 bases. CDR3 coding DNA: TGTGCCAGCAGTCACGATCGAGGGCCGGGGGGCTACACCTTC. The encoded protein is CASSHDRGPGGYTF.

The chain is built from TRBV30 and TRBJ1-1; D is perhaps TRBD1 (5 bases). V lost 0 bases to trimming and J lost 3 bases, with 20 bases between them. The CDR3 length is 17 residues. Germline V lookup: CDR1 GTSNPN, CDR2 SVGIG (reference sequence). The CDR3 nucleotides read TGTGCCTGGAGTGTCCGGGTCGGGTTGGGGACTGACACTGAAGCTTTCTTT. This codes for CAWSVRVGLGTDTEAFF.

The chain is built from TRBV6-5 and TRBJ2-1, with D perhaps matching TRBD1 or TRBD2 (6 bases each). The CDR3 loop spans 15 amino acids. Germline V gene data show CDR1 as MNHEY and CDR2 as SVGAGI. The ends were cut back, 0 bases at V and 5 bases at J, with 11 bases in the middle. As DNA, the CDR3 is TGTGCCAGCAGTTACTCGTCGGGGGCAAACAATGAGCAGTTCTTC. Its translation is CASSYSSGANNEQFF.

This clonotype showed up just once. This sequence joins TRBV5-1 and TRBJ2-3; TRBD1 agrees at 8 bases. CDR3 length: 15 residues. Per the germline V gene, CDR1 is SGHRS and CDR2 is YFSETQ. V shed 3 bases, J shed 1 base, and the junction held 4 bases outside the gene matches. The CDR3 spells CASSWSGGGTDTQYF. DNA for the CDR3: TGCGCCAGCAGCTGGTCAGGGGGCGGCACAGATACGCAGTATTTT. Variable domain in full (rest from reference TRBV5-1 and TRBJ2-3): KAGVTQTPRYLIKTRGQQVTLSCSPISGHRSVSWYQQTPGQGLQFLFEYFSETQRNKGNFPGRFSGRQFSNSRSEMNVSTLELGDSALYLCASSWSGGGTDTQYFGPGTRLTVL.

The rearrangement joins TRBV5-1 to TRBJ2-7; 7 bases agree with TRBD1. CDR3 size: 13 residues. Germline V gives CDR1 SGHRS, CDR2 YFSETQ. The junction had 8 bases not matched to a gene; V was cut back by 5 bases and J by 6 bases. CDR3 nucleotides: TGCGCCAGCAGGGAGGACAGGTTCGCCGAGCAGTACTTC. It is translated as CASREDRFAEQYF.

The CDR3 reads CATRGQNYGYTF. CDR3 nucleotides: TGTGCCACCCGGGGACAGAACTATGGCTACACCTTC. The gene calls are TRBV15 and TRBJ1-2; 7 bases fit TRBD1. The ends lost 8 bases at V and 2 bases at J; junction bases unmatched: 2. The CDR3 length is 12 residues. The germline V gene has CDR1 LNHNV and CDR2 YYDKDF (reference sequence).

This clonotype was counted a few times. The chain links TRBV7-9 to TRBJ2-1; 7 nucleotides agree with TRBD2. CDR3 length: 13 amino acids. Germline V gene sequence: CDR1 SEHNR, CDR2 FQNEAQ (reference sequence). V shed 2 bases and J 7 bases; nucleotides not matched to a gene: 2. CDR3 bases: TGTGCCAGCAGCTTACCGCGGGGGAATGAGCAGTTCTTC. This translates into CASSLPRGNEQFF.

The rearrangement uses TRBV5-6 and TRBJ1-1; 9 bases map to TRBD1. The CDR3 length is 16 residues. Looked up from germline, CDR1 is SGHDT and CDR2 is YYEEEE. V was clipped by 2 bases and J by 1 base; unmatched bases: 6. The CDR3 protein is CASSLGTGRRNTEAFF. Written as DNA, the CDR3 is TGTGCCAGCAGCTTAGGGACAGGGCGGAGGAACACTGAAGCTTTCTTT.

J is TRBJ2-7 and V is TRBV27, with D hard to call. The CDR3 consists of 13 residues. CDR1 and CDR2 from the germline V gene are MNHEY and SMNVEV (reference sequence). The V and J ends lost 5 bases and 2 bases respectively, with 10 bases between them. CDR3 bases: TGTGCCAGCAGTGTCGGTATGCCCTACGAGCAGTACTTC. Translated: CASSVGMPYEQYF.

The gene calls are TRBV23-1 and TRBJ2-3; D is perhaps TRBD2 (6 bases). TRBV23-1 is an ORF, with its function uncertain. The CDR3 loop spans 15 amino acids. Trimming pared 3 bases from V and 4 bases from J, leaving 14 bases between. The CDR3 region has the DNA TGCGCCAGCAGTCATCGCGGGGTAAGGTCAGATACGCAGTATTTT. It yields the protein CASSHRGVRSDTQYF.

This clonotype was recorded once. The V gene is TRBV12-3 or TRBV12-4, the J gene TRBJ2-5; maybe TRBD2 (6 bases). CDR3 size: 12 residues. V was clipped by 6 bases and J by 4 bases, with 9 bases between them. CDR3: CASRRGSETQYF. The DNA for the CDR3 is TGTGCCAGCAGACGGGGGTCAGAGACCCAGTACTTC.

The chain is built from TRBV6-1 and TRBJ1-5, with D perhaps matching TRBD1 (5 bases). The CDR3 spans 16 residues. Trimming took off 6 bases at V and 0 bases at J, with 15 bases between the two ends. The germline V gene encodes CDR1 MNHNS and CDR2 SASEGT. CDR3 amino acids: CASSQTALNSNQPQHF. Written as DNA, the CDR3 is TGTGCCAGCAGCCAGACAGCGCTGAATAGCAATCAGCCCCAGCATTTT.